This TCR beta chain was identified during a study of T cell responses to AZD1222 COVID-19 vaccine. Study-level points and caveats: Within unmutated variant regions lay the reported targets of nearly half of spike-specific TCRs. Females outnumbered males among donors, who were mostly white British; clonal diversity was possibly underestimated. The study sampled repertoires only after the peak T cell response.

The germline V gene has CDR1 DFQATT and CDR2 SNEGSKA (reference sequence). The CDR3 is made up of 11 amino acids. Trimming cost V 2 bases and J 7 bases, with 3 bases left between them. Details on this clone: The antigen is undetermined.

Clones were read by immunoSEQ multiplex PCR, and TCRdb kept only the in-frame ones, dropping some. The repertoire holds roughly 44,000 clones, with 83% as singletons. This sequence was found in an adult in good health. The input for sequencing was peripheral blood, taken on day 0 of AZD1222 vaccination. The chain uses TRBV20-1 and TRBJ1-6; D not certain. Here the CDR3 reads CSARQNSPLHF. The CDR3 DNA follows: TGCAGTGCTAGACAAAATTCACCCCTCCACTTT.